The rows below give T cell receptor beta chains drawn from one sample of a study of blood T cell repertoires in COVID-19. Some clones are missing from TCRdb's copy, which holds only in-frame ones; the method was immunoSEQ multiplex PCR. The sample consists of about 110,000 clones, 70% to 80% of them appearing once. The sample consisted of peripheral blood. The source of these receptors is a man aged 80 or over with COVID-19, enrolled during active disease. CDR3s include the opening cysteine and the closing phenylalanine or tryptophan. A D gene is named only where the DNA matches it firmly. Some rows have no size entry. The others give once, few or many, or a class for an expanded clone.

d_call	clone_size	v_call	j_call	cdr3_nt	cdr3_aa
TRBD2	-	TRBV19	TRBJ2-1	TGTGCCAGTAGTATGACTAGCGGGAGTCTCGGAGAGCAGTTCTTC	CASSMTSGSLGEQFF
TRBD2	-	TRBV5-1	TRBJ2-1	TGCGCCAGCAGCTTGGCTTCGCGGGAGGACAATGAGCAGTTCTTC	CASSLASREDNEQFF
-	few	TRBV7-8	TRBJ1-2	TGTGCCAGCAGCTTAGCGCGTGGGGGGGATGGCTACACCTTC	CASSLARGGDGYTF
-	-	TRBV6-5	TRBJ1-2	TGTGCCAGCAGGAAGGCGGGGGGCTTCAGCTATGGCTACACCTTC	CASRKAGGFSYGYTF
-	-	TRBV18	TRBJ1-1	TGTGCCAGCTCACCAGGCGGTAGGGGGGGTCGGTTCACTGAAGCTTTCTTT	CASSPGGRGGRFTEAFF
TRBD2	-	TRBV4-3	TRBJ2-1	TGCGCCAGCAGCCAAGATGGCCTAGCGGACAACAATGAGCAGTTCTTC	CASSQDGLADNNEQFF
TRBD2	-	TRBV18	TRBJ2-2	TGTGCCAGCTCACGGACTAGCGAGAACACCGGGGAGCTGTTTTTT	CASSRTSENTGELFF
-	once	TRBV4-2	TRBJ2-1	TGTGCCAGCAGCCAAGATGGGAGCTACAATGAGCAGTTCTTC	CASSQDGSYNEQFF
TRBD2	-	TRBV19	TRBJ2-2	TGTGCCAGTAGTATAGGGCTAGCGGGCGCAAGGGAGCTGTTTTTT	CASSIGLAGARELFF
TRBD1	-	TRBV19	TRBJ1-2	TGTGCCAGTAGCCTAGGACAGGCCCCTTACTATGGCTACACCTTC	CASSLGQAPYYGYTF
TRBD1	-	TRBV13	TRBJ1-4	TGTGCCAGCAGCGTAACAGGGGCCGGGACAGGGTTGGGATTTAATGAAAAACTGTTTTTT	CASSVTGAGTGLGFNEKLFF
-	-	TRBV11-1	TRBJ2-4	TGTGCCAGCAGCCAGGACGGGACTCTAGCCAAAAACATTCAGTACTTC	CASSQDGTLAKNIQYF
-	once	TRBV9	TRBJ1-2	TGTGCCAGCAGTGGAGGCCATGCGAGCTATGGCTACACCTTC	CASSGGHASYGYTF
-	-	TRBV28	TRBJ1-2	TGTGCCAGCAGTCCTGGGGGGTTGAGCGGCTACACCTTC	CASSPGGLSGYTF
TRBD2	-	TRBV9	TRBJ2-5	TGTGCCAGCAGCCTTAGCGGGAGAATGGAAGAGACCCAGTACTTC	CASSLSGRMEETQYF
-	-	TRBV11-2	TRBJ2-3	TGTGCCAGCAGCACCGTGAGGTGGGAGGATGAAGATACGCAGTATTTT	CASSTVRWEDEDTQYF
-	-	TRBV7-2	TRBJ2-3	TGTGCCAGCGCCCTAGCGACTAGCACAGATACGCAGTATTTT	CASALATSTDTQYF
TRBD2	-	TRBV11-1	TRBJ2-7	TGTGCCAGCAGCTTAGACCGGACTAGTCAGCAGTACTTC	CASSLDRTSQQYF
-	-	TRBV7-2	TRBJ2-5	TGTGCCAGCAGCTTAGGAGGGAGTGGGGAGACCCAGTACTTC	CASSLGGSGETQYF
TRBD2	-	TRBV4-1	TRBJ2-4	TGCGCCAGCAGCCAAGTGGTGGCTAGCGGGAGGGCGAAAAACATTCAGTACTTC	CASSQVVASGRAKNIQYF
-	-	TRBV6-6	TRBJ1-4	TGTGCCAGCAGTTACTCTGGCAGGTATAATGAAAAACTGTTTTTT	CASSYSGRYNEKLFF
TRBD1	-	TRBV28	TRBJ2-2	TGTGCCAGCAGTTCGGGACAGTGGACCGGGGAGCTGTTTTTT	CASSSGQWTGELFF
TRBD2	-	TRBV9	TRBJ2-3	TGTGCCAGCAGCGTAGCTATGGGACTAGCGGGAGATGGAGATACGCAGTATTTT	CASSVAMGLAGDGDTQYF
-	-	TRBV27	TRBJ1-5	TGTGCCAGCAGGCCGGGAGTCCTGGGCAATCAGCCCCAGCATTTT	CASRPGVLGNQPQHF
TRBD2	-	TRBV28	TRBJ2-1	TGTGCCAGCAGTTCTCACGGGACTAGCGCCTACAATGAGCAGTTCTTC	CASSSHGTSAYNEQFF
TRBD2	-	TRBV3-1/TRBV3-2	TRBJ2-1	TGTGCCAGCAGCCACAAAACGGGAGGTCTGAATGAGCAGTTCTTC	CASSHKTGGLNEQFF
-	-	TRBV28	TRBJ2-7	TGTGCCAGCAGTTTTGACCCTATGACTAGTAACTTAAAGCAGTACTTC	CASSFDPMTSNLKQYF
-	once	TRBV29-1	TRBJ2-1	TGCAGCGTCGCTACCGGGACTTATAATGAGCAGTTCTTC	CSVATGTYNEQFF
-	few	TRBV7-2	TRBJ1-1	TGTGCCAGCAGCGACATTTCCGATCCGAACACTGAAGCTTTCTTT	CASSDISDPNTEAFF
-	many	TRBV28	TRBJ2-7	TGTGCCAGCACGACAGGCCGCGCCTACGAGCAGTACTTC	CASTTGRAYEQYF
TRBD1	-	TRBV28	TRBJ2-3	TGTGCCAGCAGTTTTCAGGGGGTAGATACGCAGTATTTT	CASSFQGVDTQYF
TRBD1	few	TRBV7-8	TRBJ2-6	TGTGCCAGCAGCTTACCCGGGACAGATTTGGCTGGGGCCAACGTCCTGACTTTC	CASSLPGTDLAGANVLTF
-	-	TRBV21-1	TRBJ2-5	TGTGCCAGCAGCCCTGGACAGGGAGAGACCCAGTACTTC	CASSPGQGETQYF
-	-	TRBV2	TRBJ2-7	TGTGCCAGCAGCCAGGGGCCTATAGGGTCCGAGCAGTACTTC	CASSQGPIGSEQYF
TRBD1	-	TRBV5-1	TRBJ1-6	TGCGCCAGCAGCTTGACTCTGGACAGGGCTAATTCACCCCTCCACTTT	CASSLTLDRANSPLHF
-	-	TRBV30	TRBJ1-2	TGTGCCTGGAGTGTAAACAGGAACGGCTACACCTTC	CAWSVNRNGYTF
-	few	TRBV10-3	TRBJ1-6	TGTGCCATCAGTGAGGTGGGGAGCTCCTATAATTCACCCCTCCACTTT	CAISEVGSSYNSPLHF
-	-	TRBV24-1	TRBJ2-3	TGTGCCACCAGTGACGCAGCGGCAGATAACACAGATACGCAGTATTTT	CATSDAAADNTDTQYF
TRBD2	many	TRBV4-1	TRBJ2-7	TGCGCCAGCAGCCATCTAGCGGGCCGCAGCGACTACGAGCAGTACTTC	CASSHLAGRSDYEQYF
TRBD1	few	TRBV5-1	TRBJ2-7	TGCGCCAGCAGCCCTGGCGGGACAGGGGGGAGCTACGAGCAGTACTTC	CASSPGGTGGSYEQYF
-	-	TRBV30	TRBJ2-7	TGTGCCTGGGGGCGGGCGGAGATCTACGAGCAGTACTTC	CAWGRAEIYEQYF
-	-	TRBV10-3	TRBJ1-1	TGTGCCATCAGTGCGGGGGGATTCAGAATGAACACTGAAGCTTTCTTT	CAISAGGFRMNTEAFF
-	-	TRBV6-2/TRBV6-3	TRBJ2-7	TGTGCCAGCAGTTACGACGGGAGTTACGAGCAGTACTTC	CASSYDGSYEQYF
TRBD2	-	TRBV5-1	TRBJ2-5	TGCGCCAGCAGCACCGGGACTAGCGGGAACCAAGAGACCCAGTACTTC	CASSTGTSGNQETQYF
-	once	TRBV19	TRBJ2-1	TGTGCCAGTAGTAAGGGGGTATACAATGAGCAGTTCTTC	CASSKGVYNEQFF
TRBD1	-	TRBV6-5	TRBJ2-5	TGTGCCAGCAGTCTGGGACAGGAAGAGACCCAGTACTTC	CASSLGQEETQYF